These T cell receptor beta chains were read from a single sample in a study of blood T cell repertoires in COVID-19. Generated by immunoSEQ multiplex PCR, the TCRdb table keeps only in-frame clones and is missing some. The sample has 150,000 to 200,000 clones, 65% to 80% seen once. The sequencing input was PBMCs or T cells enriched from blood (not recorded which). These receptors were obtained from a woman between 45 and 60 years old with acute COVID-19. Each CDR3 is given with its conserved first and last residue. The D gene is left open where the match is weak. Only some rows state a clone size, as once, few, many or a class for expanded clones.

v_call	d_call	clone_size	j_call	cdr3_aa	cdr3_nt
TRBV9	.	.	TRBJ1-5	CASSTSGDQPQHF	TGTGCCAGCAGCACCTCAGGGGATCAGCCCCAGCATTTT
TRBV5-1	TRBD1	.	TRBJ1-1	CASSLARTGGSEAFF	TGCGCCAGCAGCTTGGCCAGGACAGGGGGTTCTGAAGCTTTCTTT
TRBV27	TRBD1	.	TRBJ2-1	CASSSTGAGDNEQFF	TGTGCCAGCAGTTCAACAGGGGCCGGGGATAATGAGCAGTTCTTC
TRBV5-1	.	few	TRBJ1-2	CASSLDGGTNYGYTF	TGCGCCAGCAGCTTGGATGGAGGCACGAACTATGGCTACACCTTC
TRBV11-1	TRBD2	.	TRBJ2-1	CASSARLAGGPREQFF	TGTGCCAGCAGCGCAAGACTAGCGGGGGGGCCTAGGGAGCAGTTCTTC
TRBV5-6	.	.	TRBJ2-5	CASSFQFSAWRPQYF	TGTGCCAGCAGCTTTCAGTTTTCGGCGTGGAGGCCCCAGTACTTC
TRBV19	.	.	TRBJ2-3	CATLTRPFEGTDTQYF	TGTGCCACCCTGACTAGGCCTTTCGAAGGTACTGATACGCAGTATTTT
TRBV4-3	TRBD1	.	TRBJ2-1	CASSQDPRGQGQFF	TGCGCCAGCAGCCAAGATCCCAGGGGACAGGGGCAGTTCTTC
TRBV5-1	TRBD1	.	TRBJ1-3	CASSPGQGGNSGNTIYF	TGCGCCAGCAGCCCAGGACAGGGGGGAAACTCTGGAAACACCATATATTTT
TRBV5-1	.	.	TRBJ1-4	CASSSPSGGRTNEKLFF	TGCGCCAGCAGCTCACCGTCCGGGGGTAGAACTAATGAAAAACTGTTTTTT
TRBV18	.	few	TRBJ1-4	CASSPRGGKSTNEKLFF	TGTGCCAGCTCACCGAGGGGGGGCAAATCAACTAATGAAAAACTGTTTTTT
TRBV10-1	.	.	TRBJ2-3	CASSDASLDTQYF	TGCGCCAGCAGTGACGCTAGCCTAGATACGCAGTATTTT
TRBV28	.	.	TRBJ1-2	CASSFKGFYGYTF	TGTGCCAGCAGTTTTAAGGGGTTCTATGGCTACACCTTC
TRBV28	TRBD1	.	TRBJ1-1	CASSPLYRWTGENTEAFF	TGTGCCAGCAGTCCCCTTTACAGATGGACAGGGGAGAACACTGAAGCTTTCTTT
TRBV5-1	TRBD2	.	TRBJ2-3	CASRSTSGGVTDTQYF	TGCGCCAGCAGATCCACCAGCGGGGGGGTAACAGATACGCAGTATTTT
TRBV7-2	.	.	TRBJ1-2	CASSPGQNYGYTF	TGTGCCAGCAGTCCCGGACAGAACTATGGCTACACCTTC
TRBV10-2	.	.	TRBJ1-2	CASSRTSTQQYGYTF	TGCGCCAGCAGCCGGACATCAACACAACAGTATGGCTACACCTTC
TRBV7-2	.	.	TRBJ1-3	CASSLVPGGRGPNTIYF	TGTGCCAGCAGCTTAGTCCCCGGAGGCAGGGGTCCAAACACCATATATTTT
TRBV2	TRBD1	once	TRBJ2-5	CASKSRQGKETQYF	TGTGCCAGCAAGTCAAGACAGGGAAAAGAGACCCAGTACTTC